Shown below are 26 T cell receptor beta chains from a single sample sequenced in a study of early T cells in non-severe SARS-CoV-2 infection. From the 5' RACE reads, TCRdb called clonotypes with MiXCR, one entry per CDR3 protein. The sample holds about 70,000 distinct CDR3 sequences, less than 12% seen once. This specimen was whole blood, taken at baseline. The receptors originated from an adult who was a healthcare worker with PCR-confirmed SARS-CoV-2 infection or an uninfected control (not recorded which).

The table lists this clonotype with many counts. The V gene is TRBV6-5, the J gene TRBJ2-3; a weak D match, TRBD1 (6 bases). Germline V lookup: CDR1 MNHEY, CDR2 SVGAGI. Trimming left V 2 bases short and J 6 bases short, with 18 bases between. The CDR3 consists of 16 residues. CDR3 bases: TGTGCCAGCAGTTACGGGCAGGGCAGGGGTAGGGATACGCAGTATTTT. Encoded protein: CASSYGQGRGRDTQYF.

This clonotype was recorded at least ten times. The rearrangement joins TRBV13 to TRBJ2-5; D perhaps matches TRBD1 (6 bases). The CDR3 extends over 13 amino acids. Germline-derived CDR1 and CDR2 are PRHDT and FYEKMQ (reference sequence). The V gene lost 5 bases and the J gene lost 3 bases, with 10 bases spanning the gap. In DNA, the CDR3 is TGTGCCAGCAGCACCCCAGGGGAAGAGACCCAGTACTTC. It translates to CASSTPGEETQYF.

In this sample, this clonotype turned up many times. The J gene is TRBJ2-5, the V gene TRBV6-2 or TRBV6-3; D gene uncertain. Germline loops: CDR1 MNHEY, CDR2 SVGEGT. The length of the CDR3 is 15 residues. V lost 0 bases, J lost 4 bases, and 12 bases lay in between. CDR3 protein: CASSYSMNGRETQYF. The CDR3, as DNA: TGTGCCAGCAGTTACTCGATGAATGGAAGAGAGACCCAGTACTTC.

This clonotype was counted between two and nine times. The chain is built from TRBV27 and TRBJ1-2, with D unresolved. CDR3 length: 13 amino acids. CDR1 and CDR2 from the germline V gene are MNHEY and SMNVEV (reference sequence). V was trimmed by 5 bases and J by 4 bases, leaving 11 bases between them. The CDR3 bases are TGTGCCAGCAGTCAGAGATCCAGCTATGGCTACACCTTC. Protein sequence: CASSQRSSYGYTF.

The genes are TRBV6-1 and TRBJ1-2, with unresolved D. Germline lookup yields CDR1 MNHNS and CDR2 SASEGT. The ends were cut back, 5 bases at V and 5 bases at J, with 12 bases in the middle. This CDR3 region has 13 residues. CDR3 sequence reads: CASSFGGAYGYTF. In DNA, the CDR3 is TGTGCCAGCAGTTTTGGAGGAGCGTATGGCTACACCTTC.

The V gene is TRBV20-1, the J gene TRBJ2-7; 13 bases are shared with TRBD2. J lost 4 bases, V lost 5 bases, and 2 bases had no gene match. The CDR3 covers 13 residues. Germline V lookup: CDR1 DFQATT, CDR2 SNEGSKA (reference sequence). The chain's CDR3 is CSAGTSGNYEQYF. The DNA for the CDR3 is TGCAGTGCTGGGACTAGCGGGAATTACGAGCAGTACTTC.

A few counts support this clonotype. J is TRBJ2-6 and V is TRBV28; 7 positions agree with TRBD1. The V gene's germline CDR1 is MDHEN and CDR2 SYDVKM. The CDR3 is 17 residues long. J gave up 0 bases and V 6 bases, and 8 bases lay outside the gene matches. The CDR3 loop is CASRGQNFFSGANVLTF. The CDR3 DNA is TGTGCCAGCAGGGGACAGAACTTTTTCTCTGGGGCCAACGTCCTGACTTTC.

This clonotype came up a few times. The rearrangement links TRBV12-3 or TRBV12-4 to TRBJ2-4; D remains ambiguous. The length of the CDR3 is 18 residues. V was pared by 4 bases and J by 0 bases, with 19 bases between. The chain's CDR3 is CASSSWASAALAKNIQYF. The CDR3 DNA reads as TGTGCCAGCAGTTCTTGGGCCAGCGCAGCTCTAGCCAAAAACATTCAGTACTTC.

The CDR3 sequence is CASSQASGRTDTQYF. As DNA, the CDR3 is TGTGCCAGCAGCCAAGCGAGCGGGAGGACAGATACGCAGTATTTT. This chain uses TRBV7-2 with TRBJ2-3; 9 positions agree with TRBD2. Germline V CDR1 and CDR2: SGHTA, FQGNSA. Losses at the gene ends were 5 bases for V and 3 bases for J; bases not matched to a gene: 6. The CDR3 totals 15 residues. Combining the CDR3 with reference TRBV7-2 and TRBJ2-3 gives the whole variable domain GAGVSQSPSNKVTEKGKDVELRCDPISGHTALYWYRQSLGQGLEFLIYFQGNSAPDKSGLPSDRFSAERTGGSVSTLTIQRTQQEDSAVYLCASSQASGRTDTQYFGPGTRLTVL.

The V gene is TRBV6-2 or TRBV6-3, the J gene TRBJ2-7; the match to TRBD1 covers 8 bases. Germline-derived CDR1 and CDR2 are MNHEY and SVGEGT. With V trimmed by 7 bases and J by 3 bases, 11 bases remained unmatched. CDR3 size: 15 residues. CDR3 in amino acids: CASTFKTGVSYEQYF. The CDR3 coding sequence is TGTGCCAGCACTTTCAAGACAGGGGTGAGCTACGAGCAGTACTTC.

This clonotype has more than one count but fewer than ten. V usage is TRBV27 and J usage is TRBJ2-7; no firm D call. Per germline, CDR1 MNHEY and CDR2 SMNVEV (reference sequence). Trimming cost V 6 bases and J 2 bases, with 5 bases left between them. CDR3 length equals 11 residues. CDR3: CASSTAYEQYF. CDR3 in DNA: TGTGCCAGCAGCACCGCCTACGAGCAGTACTTC.

The chain links TRBV2 to TRBJ2-3; D is undetermined. The CDR3 length is 14 residues. The V and J ends lost 6 bases and 2 bases respectively, with 12 bases between them. Germline V CDR1 and CDR2: SNHLY, FYNNEI. CDR3 sequence reads: CASRSRLNTDTQYF. DNA of the CDR3: TGTGCCAGCAGGTCTAGACTCAACACAGATACGCAGTATTTT.

This clonotype was seen more than once but under ten times. V gene TRBV7-2 combines with J gene TRBJ2-7, with 10 bases lining up with TRBD2. This CDR3 comprises 16 residues. Losses at the gene ends were 5 bases for V and 1 base for J; bases not matched to a gene: 8. Germline V gene lookup returns CDR1 SGHTA and CDR2 FQGNSA. The CDR3 here is CASSRGTSALSYEQYF. In nucleotides, the CDR3 is TGTGCCAGCAGCCGAGGGACTAGCGCTTTGTCCTACGAGCAGTACTTC.

The chain combines TRBV9 with TRBJ1-1; the D is unclear. Germline loops: CDR1 SGDLS, CDR2 YYNGEE. The CDR3 extends over 9 amino acids. Trimming left V 6 bases short and J 6 bases short, with 3 bases between. The CDR3 loop reads CASNAEAFF. The CDR3 coding sequence is TGTGCCAGCAACGCTGAAGCTTTCTTT.

This clonotype was counted between two and nine times. The rearrangement links TRBV20-1 to TRBJ2-3; D is undetermined. Trimming cost V 1 base and J 9 bases, with 17 bases left between them. This CDR3 has 14 residues. Germline values: CDR1 DFQATT, CDR2 SNEGSKA (reference sequence). This CDR3 reads CSARGMLAPETQYF. In DNA, the CDR3 is TGCAGTGCTAGAGGAATGTTAGCTCCGGAAACGCAGTATTTT.

The chain joins TRBV7-2 to TRBJ2-2; D is undetermined. CDR3 size: 14 residues. The V gene lost 5 bases and the J gene lost 4 bases, with 11 bases spanning the gap. The germline CDR1 and CDR2 sequences are SGHTA and FQGNSA. The CDR3 region has the DNA TGTGCCAGCAGCCCAATCATAATCACCGGGGAGCTGTTTTTT. Residues: CASSPIIITGELFF.

This clonotype was observed at least ten times. The chain is built from TRBV6-5 and TRBJ1-6, with TRBD1 as a possible D gene (5 bases). This CDR3 has 13 residues. The germline gives CDR1 MNHEY, CDR2 SVGAGI. Trimming took off 2 bases at V and 13 bases at J, with 12 bases between the two ends. In nucleotides, the CDR3 is TGTGCCAGCAGTTACGAGGGGTCGGGGCCCCTCCACTTT. It specifies CASSYEGSGPLHF.

CDR3 DNA: TGTGCCAGCAGCTTAAGTCAGGGCCAGCCCCAGCATTTT. Protein: CASSLSQGQPQHF. This chain connects TRBV7-2 to TRBJ1-5; the D gene is possibly TRBD1 (5 bases). The CDR3 loop spans 13 amino acids. V shed 2 bases and J shed 7 bases, with 9 bases lying between them. Germline-derived CDR1 and CDR2 are SGHTA and FQGNSA. The full variable domain, with the rest looked up from reference TRBV7-2 and TRBJ1-5, is GAGVSQSPSNKVTEKGKDVELRCDPISGHTALYWYRQSLGQGLEFLIYFQGNSAPDKSGLPSDRFSAERTGGSVSTLTIQRTQQEDSAVYLCASSLSQGQPQHFGDGTRLSIL.

The chain is built from TRBV6-5 and TRBJ1-4, with D tentatively TRBD1 (5 bases). Trimming took off 5 bases at V and 7 bases at J, with 11 bases between the two ends. The CDR3 loop spans 13 amino acids. The germline CDR1 and CDR2 sequences are MNHEY and SVGAGI. The CDR3: CASSHGTAEKLFF. CDR3 DNA sequence: TGTGCCAGCAGTCATGGGACGGCTGAAAAACTGTTTTTT.

This clonotype has at least ten counts. The V gene is TRBV5-1, the J gene TRBJ1-5; D call uncertain. Germline lookup yields CDR1 SGHRS and CDR2 YFSETQ. Trimming shortened V by 4 bases and J by 1 base, and 12 bases separated the two germline ends. The CDR3 is 15 residues long. The CDR3: CASSPEGESNQPQHF. DNA for the CDR3: TGCGCCAGCAGCCCAGAGGGAGAGAGCAATCAGCCCCAGCATTTT.

CDR3 in DNA: TGTGCCAGCAGTTTCGTGGGGACCGGGGAGCTGTTTTTT. Residues: CASSFVGTGELFF. V is TRBV28 and J is TRBJ2-2; no firm D call. The germline gives CDR1 MDHEN, CDR2 SYDVKM. V was clipped by 3 bases and J by 5 bases, with 7 bases between them. The CDR3 runs to 13 residues.

CDR3 nucleotides: TGTGCCAGCAGTTTCGCGCGGGAGGGTCGCGAGACCCAGTACTTC. Translating gives CASSFAREGRETQYF. This rearrangement joins TRBV28 to TRBJ2-5; TRBD2 matches at 9 bases. The CDR3 spans 15 residues. From germline, CDR1 is MDHEN and CDR2 SYDVKM. V dropped 3 bases and J dropped 5; count of bases not matched to a gene: 7.

This chain joins TRBV4-3 and TRBJ2-3, with D possibly being TRBD2 (6 bases). The germline gives CDR1 LGHNA, CDR2 YSLEER. Deletions cut 0 bases from V and 9 bases from J, with 10 bases between. The CDR3 has 13 residues. The CDR3: CASSQDGGTTQYF. The CDR3 region has the DNA TGCGCCAGCAGCCAAGACGGAGGGACGACGCAGTATTTT.

Concerning this clonotype itself: One base away lies a much larger clone, so this may be a sequencing read error. The rearrangement uses TRBV28 and TRBJ2-7; 7 nucleotides agree with TRBD1. Per germline, CDR1 MDHEN and CDR2 SYDVKM. The CDR3 length is 17 residues. The CDR3 nucleotides are TGTGCCCGCAGTACTCGACAGGGAAGAAAAGTACTCCACGAGCAGTACTTC. The encoded protein is CARSTRQGRKVLHEQYF.

This clonotype was detected ten times or more. The gene calls are TRBV20-1 and TRBJ2-7; 12 bases agree with TRBD2. The V and J ends lost 5 bases and 4 bases, in that order; junction bases with no gene match: 3. Germline CDR1 DFQATT, CDR2 SNEGSKA (reference sequence). The CDR3 sequence is 13 residues long. The CDR3 sequence: CSAATSGSYEQYF. The CDR3 bases are TGCAGTGCTGCGACTAGCGGGAGTTACGAGCAGTACTTC.

In this sample, this clonotype turned up a few times. V gene TRBV5-1 combines with J gene TRBJ2-1; perhaps TRBD2 as D (5 bases). The length of the CDR3 is 16 residues. Trimming shortened V by 0 bases and J by 3 bases, and 13 bases separated the two germline ends. CDR1 SGHRS and CDR2 YFSETQ come from the germline V gene. This chain's CDR3 is CASSLESGAVYNEQFF. CDR3 nucleotides: TGCGCCAGCAGCTTGGAGTCTGGAGCGGTCTACAATGAGCAGTTCTTC. The variable domain in full, with the rest retrieved from reference TRBV5-1 and TRBJ2-1, is KAGVTQTPRYLIKTRGQQVTLSCSPISGHRSVSWYQQTPGQGLQFLFEYFSETQRNKGNFPGRFSGRQFSNSRSEMNVSTLELGDSALYLCASSLESGAVYNEQFFGPGTRLTVL.